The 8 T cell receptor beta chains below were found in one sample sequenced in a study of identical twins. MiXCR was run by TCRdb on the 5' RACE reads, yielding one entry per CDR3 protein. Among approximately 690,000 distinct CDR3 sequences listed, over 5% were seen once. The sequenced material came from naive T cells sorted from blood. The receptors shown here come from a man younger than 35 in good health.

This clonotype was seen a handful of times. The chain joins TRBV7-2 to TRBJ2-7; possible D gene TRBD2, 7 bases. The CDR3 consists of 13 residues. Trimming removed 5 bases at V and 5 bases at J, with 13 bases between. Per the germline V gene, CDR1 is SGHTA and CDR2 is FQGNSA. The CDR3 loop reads CASSLQGGDEQYF. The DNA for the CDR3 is TGTGCCAGCAGCCTGCAAGGGGGGGACGAGCAGTACTTC.

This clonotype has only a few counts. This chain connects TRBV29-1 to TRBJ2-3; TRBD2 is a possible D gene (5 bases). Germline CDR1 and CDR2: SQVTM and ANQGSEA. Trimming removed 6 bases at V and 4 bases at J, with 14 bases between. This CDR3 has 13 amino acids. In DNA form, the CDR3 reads TGCAGCGTGGAAACTAGGCAGGCAGATACGCAGTATTTT. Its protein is CSVETRQADTQYF.

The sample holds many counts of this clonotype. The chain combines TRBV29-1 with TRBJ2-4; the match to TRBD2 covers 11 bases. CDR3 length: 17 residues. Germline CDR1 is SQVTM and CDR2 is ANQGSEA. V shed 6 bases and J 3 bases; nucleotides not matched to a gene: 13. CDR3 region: CSVAGTSGRLDKNIQYF. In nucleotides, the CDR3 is TGCAGCGTGGCCGGGACTAGCGGCAGACTGGACAAAAACATTCAGTACTTC.

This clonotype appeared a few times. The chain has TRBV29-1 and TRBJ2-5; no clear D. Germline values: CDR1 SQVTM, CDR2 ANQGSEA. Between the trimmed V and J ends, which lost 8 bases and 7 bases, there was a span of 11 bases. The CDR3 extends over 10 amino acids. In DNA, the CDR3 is TGCAGCCCCGGTTTCGGGACCCAGTACTTC. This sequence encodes CSPGFGTQYF.

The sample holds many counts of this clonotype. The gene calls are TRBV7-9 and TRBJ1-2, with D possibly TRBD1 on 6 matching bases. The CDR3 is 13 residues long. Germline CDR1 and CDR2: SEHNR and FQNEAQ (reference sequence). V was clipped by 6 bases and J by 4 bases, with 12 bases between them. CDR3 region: CASSRGGSYGYTF. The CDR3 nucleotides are TGTGCCAGCAGTAGGGGGGGTAGCTATGGCTACACCTTC.

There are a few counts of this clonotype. The chain's CDR3 is CSASRTGWEPNEQFF. The DNA of the CDR3 is TGCAGCGCCTCCAGAACAGGGTGGGAACCCAATGAGCAGTTCTTC. The chain recombines TRBV29-1 with TRBJ2-1, with D possibly matching TRBD1 (6 bases). CDR3 length equals 15 residues. The V and J ends lost 7 bases and 6 bases respectively, with 22 bases between them. Germline values: CDR1 SQVTM, CDR2 ANQGSEA.

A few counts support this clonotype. The CDR3: CASSYPNRRIEAFF. In nucleotides, the CDR3 is TGTGCCAGCAGTTACCCTAACCGAAGGATTGAAGCTTTCTTT. This chain links TRBV6-5 with TRBJ1-1; no clear D gene. The CDR3 extends over 14 amino acids. The germline V gene has CDR1 MNHEY and CDR2 SVGAGI. Trimming took off 2 bases at V and 7 bases at J, with 14 bases between the two ends.

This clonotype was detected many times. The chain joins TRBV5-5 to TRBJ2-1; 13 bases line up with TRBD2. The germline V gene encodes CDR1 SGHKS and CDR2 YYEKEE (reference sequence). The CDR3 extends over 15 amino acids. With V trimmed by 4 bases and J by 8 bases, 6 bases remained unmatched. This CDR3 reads CASSRTGLAGHEQFF. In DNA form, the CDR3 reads TGTGCCAGCAGCCGGACGGGACTAGCGGGACATGAGCAGTTCTTC. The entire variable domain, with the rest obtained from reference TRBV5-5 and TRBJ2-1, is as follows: DAGVTQSPTHLIKTRGQQVTLRCSPISGHKSVSWYQQVLGQGPQFIFQYYEKEERGRGNFPDRFSARQFPNYSSELNVNALLLGDSALYLCASSRTGLAGHEQFFGPGTRLTVL.